The rows below give T cell receptor beta chains drawn from one sample of a study of blood T cell repertoires in COVID-19. Assay used: immunoSEQ multiplex PCR; TCRdb lists only in-frame clones, some missing. This table has 350,000 to 550,000 clones, roughly 89% appearing once. Sequences were obtained from peripheral blood. The receptor set was obtained from a young woman with acute or convalescent COVID-19. Each CDR3 is given with its conserved first and last residue. The D gene is left open where the match is weak. Rows give clone size only sometimes, using once, few, many, or a class for an expanded clone.

V gene	clone size	D gene	J gene	CDR3 DNA	CDR3 protein
TRBV15	.	TRBD2	TRBJ2-1	TGTGCCACCAGCAGCGGCCTAGCGGGGTACAATGAGCAGTTCTTC	CATSSGLAGYNEQFF
TRBV12-3/TRBV12-4	once	.	TRBJ1-1	TGTGCCAGCAGTTTGAAGTTCCAGGAAGCTTTCTTT	CASSLKFQEAFF
TRBV24-1	.	.	TRBJ2-2	TGTGCCACCAGTGATTTCTCAGGGTCGACCACCGGGGAGCTGTTTTTT	CATSDFSGSTTGELFF
TRBV5-1	.	TRBD1	TRBJ2-7	TGCGCCAGCAGCTTATCCGGGACAGGCTCCTACGAGCAGTACTTC	CASSLSGTGSYEQYF
TRBV2	.	TRBD2	TRBJ2-1	TGTGCCAGCAGTTTGGGACTAGCGGGGGGATACAATGAGCAGTTCTTC	CASSLGLAGGYNEQFF
TRBV2	.	.	TRBJ1-1	TGTGCCAGCAGTGTCGTGTCAGCTGAAGCTTTCTTT	CASSVVSAEAFF
TRBV6-1	.	.	TRBJ1-4	TGTGCCAGCAGTGATCAGTTCCCTAATGAAAAACTGTTTTTT	CASSDQFPNEKLFF
TRBV27	.	.	TRBJ2-2	TGTGCCAGCAGTTTATCGGAGGGATCCGGGGAGCTGTTTTTT	CASSLSEGSGELFF
TRBV4-1	.	.	TRBJ1-3	TGCGCCAGCAGCCAACAGATCTCTGGAAACACCATATATTTT	CASSQQISGNTIYF
TRBV7-2	.	TRBD2	TRBJ2-7	TGTGCCAGCAGCTTGGACGGGGGGGCCTACGAGCAGTACTTC	CASSLDGGAYEQYF
TRBV19	.	TRBD1	TRBJ1-1	TGTGCCAGTACCCCGACAGGGTTCGCTGAAGCTTTCTTT	CASTPTGFAEAFF
TRBV7-6	.	TRBD1	TRBJ1-2	TGTGCCAGCAGCTTAACACCGGGACAGGGGGCTAACTATGGCTACACCTTC	CASSLTPGQGANYGYTF
TRBV5-4	.	.	TRBJ1-1	TGTGCCAGCAGCTTCGCAGGGGTGAACACTGAAGCTTTCTTT	CASSFAGVNTEAFF
TRBV9	.	TRBD1	TRBJ1-5	TGTGCCAGCAGCGCGACAGGGGGCGCGGGTCAGCCCCAGCATTTT	CASSATGGAGQPQHF
TRBV3-1/TRBV3-2	.	TRBD2	TRBJ2-2	TGTGCCAGCAGCCCGCTAGCGGGGGGGCTTACCGGGGAGCTGTTTTTT	CASSPLAGGLTGELFF
TRBV2	.	TRBD1	TRBJ1-4	TGTGCCAGTATAACAGGGACAGGGGGGGAAAAACTGTTTTTT	CASITGTGGEKLFF
TRBV11-2	.	.	TRBJ2-3	TGTGCCAGCAGCTTTTTAAGTTTACGGAGGGGACTCATCACAGATACGCAGTATTTT	CASSFLSLRRGLITDTQYF
TRBV5-1	.	TRBD1	TRBJ2-1	TGCGCCAGCAGCTTGACAGGGGAACCGTACAATGAGCAGTTCTTC	CASSLTGEPYNEQFF
TRBV6-2/TRBV6-3	once	TRBD2	TRBJ2-5	TGTGCCAGCAGTTATGGGGCGGGGGGGCCAGAGACCCAGTACTTC	CASSYGAGGPETQYF
TRBV5-6	.	.	TRBJ2-2	TGTGCCAGCAGCTTGGTTAGCGGGGAGCTGTTTTTT	CASSLVSGELFF
TRBV12-5	.	TRBD1	TRBJ2-2	TGTGCTAGTGGTGATCCCCGGGACAGGGCCACCGGGGAGCTGTTTTTT	CASGDPRDRATGELFF
TRBV3-1/TRBV3-2	.	.	TRBJ2-3	TGTGCCAGCAGCCAAGTTTCACTAGGCCCTCACTATACGCAGTATTTT	CASSQVSLGPHYTQYF
TRBV11-2	.	TRBD1	TRBJ2-7	TGTGCCAGCAGCCGCGACCGGAGGACAGGGGGCCTATACGAGCAGTACTTC	CASSRDRRTGGLYEQYF
TRBV24-1	.	TRBD2	TRBJ2-1	TGTGCCACCAGTGATGAGACTAGCGGAGACTCCTACAATGAGCAGTTCTTC	CATSDETSGDSYNEQFF
TRBV6-5	.	.	TRBJ2-7	TGCGCCAGCACCTTACGTAGCTCCTACGAGCAGTACTTC	CASTLRSSYEQYF
TRBV6-1	once	TRBD2	TRBJ2-7	TGTGCCAGCAGTGAAAGGCGGGGGGGCCTCGAGCAGTACTTC	CASSERRGGLEQYF
TRBV6-5	.	TRBD1	TRBJ1-1	TGTGCCAGCAGCGACAGGGTGCAAGTTTTCTTT	CASSDRVQVFF
TRBV4-1	once	.	TRBJ1-2	TGCGCCAGCAGCCAAGTGGGGCCGAAGGCAGTCTATGGCTACACCTTC	CASSQVGPKAVYGYTF
TRBV30	.	.	TRBJ2-6	TGTGCCTGGACCTTGGGGGCCTCTGGGGCCAACGTCCTGACTTTC	CAWTLGASGANVLTF
TRBV5-1	.	TRBD1	TRBJ1-1	TGCGCCAGCAGCCCGGGACAGGGTTCCACTGAAGCTTTCTTT	CASSPGQGSTEAFF
TRBV28	once	TRBD2	TRBJ2-6	TGTGCCAGCAGTCCCGGGGGGGTAGAAGGGGCCAACGTCCTGACTTTC	CASSPGGVEGANVLTF
TRBV5-1	.	.	TRBJ1-2	TGCGCCAGCAGCGCCGACAGGCCTTTGGGCTACACCTTC	CASSADRPLGYTF
TRBV9	.	.	TRBJ1-1	TGTGCCAGCAGCGTAGGATGGGGAGTAAACACTGAAGCTTTCTTT	CASSVGWGVNTEAFF
TRBV29-1	.	.	TRBJ2-2	TGCAGCGTTGAACAGAACACCGGGGAGCTGTTTTTT	CSVEQNTGELFF
TRBV7-8	.	.	TRBJ1-1	TGTGCCAGCAGCTGGAACCCAGGCGGGGGCACTGAAGCTTTCTTT	CASSWNPGGGTEAFF
TRBV7-2	.	TRBD2	TRBJ2-2	TGTGCCAGCAGCCCGCCCGTAGCGGGGGCCAACACCGGGGAGCTGTTTTTT	CASSPPVAGANTGELFF
TRBV15	.	TRBD1	TRBJ2-3	TGTGCCACCAGCAGAGACAGGGGGCTCACAGATACGCAGTATTTT	CATSRDRGLTDTQYF
TRBV6-5	.	TRBD2	TRBJ2-3	TGTGCCAGTTGCGCTAGCGGGGGCTGGGCAGATACGCAGTATTTT	CASCASGGWADTQYF
TRBV3-1/TRBV3-2	.	.	TRBJ2-7	TGTGCCAGCAGCTGGGCGAGCGGCGGGTACGAGCAGTACTTC	CASSWASGGYEQYF
TRBV14	.	.	TRBJ2-1	TGTGCCAGCAGCCAAGGGGGGAACGGGGGCTACAATGAGCAGTTCTTC	CASSQGGNGGYNEQFF
TRBV11-2	.	.	TRBJ1-2	TGTGCCAGCAGCTTCGCTGGGATCCGGGGGGACTATGGCTACACCTTC	CASSFAGIRGDYGYTF
TRBV6-5	few	.	TRBJ1-1	TGTGCCAGTGGATTAGAGGACTGGACTGAAGCTTTCTTT	CASGLEDWTEAFF
TRBV4-1	.	.	TRBJ1-3	TGCGCCAGCAGCCAAATAGACAGCTCGGGAAACACCATATATTTT	CASSQIDSSGNTIYF
TRBV27	.	.	TRBJ1-5	TGTGCCAGCAGTAGGGGGGGTTATAGCAATCAGCCCCAGCATTTT	CASSRGGYSNQPQHF
TRBV7-9	.	.	TRBJ2-7	TGTGCCAGCAGCCCCCTAAGCGAATTCTCCTACGAGCAGTACTTC	CASSPLSEFSYEQYF